The 23 T cell receptor beta chains given below trace back to one sample, sequenced in a study of blood T cell repertoires in COVID-19. Here immunoSEQ multiplex PCR was the method, and the copy in TCRdb shows in-frame clones only, minus some. The sample holds about 45,000 clones, 83% seen once. Specimen: peripheral blood. The receptor set was obtained from an elderly man in a cohort sampled during active COVID-19.

The J gene is TRBJ2-2, the V gene TRBV6-1; the match to TRBD1 covers 7 bases. The CDR3 is 16 residues long. Germline CDR1 reads MNHNS; CDR2 reads SASEGT. Trimming took 1 base from V and 6 from J; bases not matched to a gene: 8. CDR3 bases: TGTGCCAGCAGTGAAGGATCGACAGGGATCCCCGGGGAGCTGTTTTTT. Residues: CASSEGSTGIPGELFF.

This clone was seen more than once but under ten times. The chain has TRBV28 and TRBJ1-4, with 7 bases lining up with TRBD1. Germline CDR1 is MDHEN and CDR2 is SYDVKM. V was clipped by 2 bases and J by 0 bases; unmatched bases: 6. The CDR3 is 17 residues long. This chain's CDR3 is CASSLRSQGATNEKLFF. The CDR3 coding sequence is TGTGCCAGCAGTTTACGAAGCCAGGGGGCAACTAATGAAAAACTGTTTTTT.

J is TRBJ1-1 and V is TRBV3-1 (or the pseudogene TRBV3-2); TRBD1 aligns across 7 bases. V lost 4 bases and J lost 2; bases outside the gene matches: 4. Germline CDR1 is LGHDT and CDR2 is YNNKEL (reference sequence). This CDR3 has 14 amino acids. This chain's CDR3 is CASSLRGINTEAFF. In nucleotides, the CDR3 is TGTGCCAGCAGCCTCAGGGGGATTAACACTGAAGCTTTCTTT.

CDR3 bases: TGTGCCAGCAGCGGGGGACAGCAGCAAGAGACCCAGTACTTC. Translating gives CASSGGQQQETQYF. V is TRBV2 and J is TRBJ2-5, with D perhaps TRBD1 (7 bases). Trimming removed 6 bases from V and 2 bases from J, with 13 bases in between. This CDR3 spans 14 amino acids. From germline, CDR1 is SNHLY and CDR2 FYNNEI. The variable domain in full, with the rest retrieved from reference TRBV2 and TRBJ2-5, is EPEVTQTPSHQVTQMGQEVILRCVPISNHLYFYWYRQILGQKVEFLVSFYNNEISEKSEIFDDQFSVERPDGSNFTLKIRSTKLEDSAMYFCASSGGQQQETQYFGPGTRLLVL.

J is TRBJ1-1 and V is TRBV9, with D possibly matching TRBD1 (6 bases). V was clipped by 0 bases and J by 10 bases, with 19 bases between them. The CDR3 is 15 residues long. Germline V gene data show CDR1 as SGDLS and CDR2 as YYNGEE. CDR3 sequence (DNA): TGTGCCAGCAGCGTAGTCGACGGGACACCCGTTCGAGCTTTCTTT. Translated, it gives CASSVVDGTPVRAFF.

The V call is TRBV11-2, the J call TRBJ2-2; 10 bases are shared with TRBD2. The V segment lost 5 bases and the J segment 2 bases; nucleotides outside the gene matches: 8. The germline gives CDR1 SGHAT, CDR2 FQNNGV. The CDR3 has 17 amino acids. The CDR3 loop is CASSLNSGRSNTGELFF. CDR3 DNA sequence: TGTGCCAGCAGCCTTAATAGCGGGAGGTCTAACACCGGGGAGCTGTTTTTT.

The chain employs TRBV28 and TRBJ2-2; D unclear. This CDR3 spans 15 amino acids. V shed 6 bases and J shed 6 bases, with 17 bases lying between them. Germline V gene data show CDR1 as MDHEN and CDR2 as SYDVKM. CDR3 DNA: TGTGCCAGCAGGAAGACACGGCTTGGGTCCGGGGAGCTGTTTTTT. Its translation: CASRKTRLGSGELFF.

The J gene is TRBJ2-7, the V gene TRBV19, with 8 bases that match TRBD1. The V and J ends lost 8 bases and 6 bases, in that order; junction bases with no gene match: 9. The CDR3 contains 13 residues. CDR1 is LNHDA, CDR2 SQIVND, per germline (reference sequence). CDR3 in DNA: TGTGCCAGTGATGGACAGGGCAGAAGCGAGCAGTACTTC. This translates into CASDGQGRSEQYF.

The chain uses TRBV28 and TRBJ1-6, with TRBD1 matching over 8 bases. The V and J ends lost 3 bases and 10 bases, in that order; junction bases with no gene match: 5. CDR1 is MDHEN and CDR2 is SYDVKM in the germline V gene. The CDR3 is 14 residues long. DNA of the CDR3: TGTGCCAGCAGTTTTCAGGGGGCCGGGTCACCCCTCCACTTT. Its protein is CASSFQGAGSPLHF.

The V call is TRBV6-5, the J call TRBJ1-2; D remains unclear. CDR1 and CDR2 from the germline V gene are MNHEY and SVGAGI. V lost 6 bases, J lost 3 bases, and 11 bases lay in between. The CDR3 runs 13 residues. The CDR3 here is CASRRDKHYGYTF. The DNA of the CDR3 is TGTGCCAGCAGACGAGACAAGCACTATGGCTACACCTTC.

The chain uses TRBV15 and TRBJ2-2, with D perhaps matching TRBD1 (6 bases). Trimming cost V 7 bases and J 0 bases, with 18 bases left between them. The CDR3 totals 17 residues. Germline CDR1 reads LNHNV; CDR2 reads YYDKDF (reference sequence). The DNA of the CDR3 is TGTGCCACCACCGCCCGCAGGGGCCGGACGAACACCGGGGAGCTGTTTTTT. It translates to CATTARRGRTNTGELFF.

V usage is TRBV3-1 (or the pseudogene TRBV3-2) and J usage is TRBJ2-3; 7 nucleotides agree with TRBD2. The germline V gene encodes CDR1 LGHDT and CDR2 YNNKEL (reference sequence). V shed 4 bases and J 1 base; nucleotides not matched to a gene: 8. This CDR3 has 16 residues. The CDR3 is CASSLKAGRGTDTQYF. CDR3 bases: TGTGCCAGCAGCCTCAAAGCGGGGCGAGGCACAGATACGCAGTATTTT.

This sequence joins TRBV3-1 (or the pseudogene TRBV3-2) and TRBJ1-6, with D uncertain. Germline assignment: CDR1 LGHDT and CDR2 YNNKEL (reference sequence). The ends were cut back, 3 bases at V and 0 bases at J, with 6 bases in the middle. The CDR3 spans 15 residues. The CDR3 DNA reads as TGTGCCAGCAGCCACGGGAGCTCCTATAATTCACCCCTCCACTTT. Its translation is CASSHGSSYNSPLHF.

The CDR3 region has the DNA TGTGCCAGCAGTTTTGGGGGACAGGGCCGTTACGAGCAGTACTTC. Its protein product is CASSFGGQGRYEQYF. The chain joins TRBV27 to TRBJ2-7; TRBD1 aligns across 9 bases. In germline, CDR1 is MNHEY, CDR2 SMNVEV (reference sequence). V shed 3 bases and J 4 bases; nucleotides not matched to a gene: 7. The CDR3 runs to 15 residues.

This chain connects TRBV21-1 to TRBJ1-1. TRBV21-1 has pseudogene status. The CDR3 has 18 amino acids. Here the CDR3 reads CASSKGLGSRIGVTEAFF. DNA of the CDR3: TGTGCCAGCAGCAAAGGGCTTGGGAGCAGGATAGGAGTTACTGAAGCTTTCTTT.

The V call is TRBV4-3, the J call TRBJ2-5; D is unresolved. CDR1 LGHNA and CDR2 YSLEER come from the germline V gene. Deletions cut 3 bases from V and 4 bases from J, with 9 bases between. This CDR3 contains 13 residues. The CDR3 DNA reads TGCGCCAGCAGCCACCGACTGGGAGAGACCCAGTACTTC. Translated: CASSHRLGETQYF.

J is TRBJ1-2 and V is TRBV10-3; perhaps TRBD1 as D (6 bases). V lost 5 bases, J lost 0 bases, and 16 bases lay in between. CDR1 is ENHRY, CDR2 SYGVKD, per germline. The CDR3 runs to 16 residues. This CDR3 reads CAISPTDRGSNYGYTF. The CDR3 region has the DNA TGTGCCATCAGTCCCACTGATAGGGGGTCTAACTATGGCTACACCTTC.

The gene calls are TRBV11-3 and TRBJ2-1; 8 nucleotides align to TRBD2. The CDR3 consists of 15 residues. J gave up 4 bases and V 2 bases, and 4 bases lay outside the gene matches. Germline V gives CDR1 SGHNT, CDR2 YENEEA. CDR3 in DNA: TGTGCCAGCAGCTTAAGAGCGGGAGCGTACAATGAGCAGTTCTTC. Its protein product is CASSLRAGAYNEQFF.

The J gene is TRBJ2-7, the V gene TRBV29-1; TRBD1 matches at 7 bases. V was pared by 4 bases and J by 6 bases, with 12 bases of the junction left unmatched. The CDR3 covers 14 residues. CDR1 and CDR2 from the germline V gene are SQVTM and ANQGSEA. CDR3 region: CSVASAFTGVEQYF. CDR3 nucleotide sequence: TGCAGCGTTGCCTCCGCATTCACAGGGGTCGAGCAGTACTTC.

This chain joins TRBV1 and TRBJ2-1; TRBD2 is the table's D call and was not checked against the DNA. TRBV1 is a documented pseudogene. The CDR3 spans 17 residues. Here the CDR3 reads CTSSCLCRGAYYNEQFF. The DNA of the CDR3 is TGCACCAGCAGCTGTCTTTGTCGGGGGGCCTACTACAATGAGCAGTTCTTC.

This clone was observed once. This rearrangement joins TRBV9 to TRBJ1-2; 12 bases are shared with TRBD1. Germline-derived CDR1 and CDR2 are SGDLS and YYNGEE. There are 15 residues in the CDR3. Germline trimming cut 3 bases from V and 4 bases from J; bases unmatched to any gene: 4. The CDR3 DNA is TGTGCCAGCAGCGAGGGGACAGGGGGCGTCTATGGCTACACCTTC. Residues: CASSEGTGGVYGYTF.

This chain links TRBV5-5 with TRBJ2-6; 10 bases match TRBD1. CDR1 is SGHKS and CDR2 is YYEKEE in the germline V gene (reference sequence). V was pared by 4 bases and J by 4 bases, with 11 bases of the junction left unmatched. There are 18 residues in the CDR3. The CDR3 loop is CASSLSGTGAGGANVLTF. For the CDR3, the DNA is TGTGCCAGCAGCCTGTCCGGGACAGGGGCTGGAGGGGCCAACGTCCTGACTTTC.

This sequence joins TRBV7-9 and TRBJ2-5; 9 nucleotides line up with TRBD1. The germline CDR1 and CDR2 sequences are SEHNR and FQNEAQ (reference sequence). J gave up 1 base and V 1 base, and 10 bases lay outside the gene matches. The CDR3 contains 18 residues. This chain's CDR3 is CASSLVRWDRDPQETQYF. CDR3 DNA: TGTGCCAGCAGCTTAGTGCGTTGGGACAGGGACCCCCAAGAGACCCAGTACTTC.